Listed below are T cell receptor beta chains from one sample, sequenced in a study of T cells in Graves' hyperthyroidism and ophthalmopathy. TCRdb independently ran MiXCR on the multiplex PCR reads; one entry per CDR3 protein. The sample carries some 210,000 distinct CDR3 sequences, about a sixth recorded once. Sequenced input: blood. The receptor set was obtained from a middle-aged man with Graves' hyperthyroidism. Both conserved end residues are trimmed from each CDR3.

v_gene: TRBV29-1
CDR3aa: SVEYRLADTQY

v_gene: TRBV6-1
CDR3aa: ASSEGEGFQPQH

v_gene: TRBV11-3
CDR3aa: ASSTTGATEQY

v_gene: TRBV5-6
CDR3aa: ASSYSAAGGFSYNEQF

v_gene: TRBV5-1
CDR3aa: ASSFRLASSYEQY

v_gene: TRBV2
CDR3aa: ASSEGTGGIYGYT

v_gene: TRBV28
CDR3aa: ASTEQAQYTEAF

v_gene: TRBV10-3
CDR3aa: AISESGDSYEQY

v_gene: TRBV2
CDR3aa: ASRALGQAVVYEQY

v_gene: TRBV12-3/TRBV12-4
CDR3aa: ASSARDRVNLELF

v_gene: TRBV3-2
CDR3aa: ASSQSREDTGELF

v_gene: TRBV6-1
CDR3aa: ASSSPGNTIY

v_gene: TRBV29-1
CDR3aa: SVSGVVRWNEQF

v_gene: TRBV20-1
CDR3aa: SARELGTDTQY

v_gene: TRBV28
CDR3aa: ASTVRDRSNYGYT

v_gene: TRBV16
CDR3aa: ASSHLDRVSGNTIY

v_gene: TRBV20-1
CDR3aa: SAIRGNEQY

v_gene: TRBV28
CDR3aa: ASSPDEEINEKLF

v_gene: TRBV5-1
CDR3aa: ASSLGTGETQY

v_gene: TRBV12-5
CDR3aa: ASGPPLAGTTYNEQF

v_gene: TRBV19
CDR3aa: ASSMEGYTEAF

v_gene: TRBV9
CDR3aa: ASSGLAGARNEQF

v_gene: TRBV20-1
CDR3aa: SARSGLAVQPQH

v_gene: TRBV20-1
CDR3aa: SARSGSARTTEAF

v_gene: TRBV7-9
CDR3aa: ASSLFAKAPGPF

v_gene: TRBV6-1
CDR3aa: ASSEATGRRTGELF

v_gene: TRBV9
CDR3aa: ASSVDDGDTQY

v_gene: TRBV6-5
CDR3aa: ASSYEIGTDTQY

v_gene: TRBV5-1
CDR3aa: ATTSDNTDTQY

v_gene: TRBV7-9
CDR3aa: ASSLPFRLAGVNNEQF

v_gene: TRBV4-1
CDR3aa: ASSQVPGDSGGYT

v_gene: TRBV7-9
CDR3aa: ASSGLSLLRDGYT

v_gene: TRBV3-1
CDR3aa: ASSRGGGDKQAF

v_gene: TRBV6-1
CDR3aa: ASSPPTSGSYEQY

v_gene: TRBV18
CDR3aa: ASSPVEGSETQY

v_gene: TRBV14
CDR3aa: ASSQGVLAGARRPYEQY

v_gene: TRBV13
CDR3aa: ASSLGRAGYT

v_gene: TRBV6-1
CDR3aa: ASSPGPSHEKLF

v_gene: TRBV12-3/TRBV12-4
CDR3aa: ASRDLTDQETQY

v_gene: TRBV30
CDR3aa: AWSLAVGDTQY

v_gene: TRBV20-1
CDR3aa: SARGISKNIQY

v_gene: TRBV9
CDR3aa: ASSANVGPGNTIY

v_gene: TRBV5-1
CDR3aa: ASSLVTGDYGTEAF

v_gene: TRBV12-3/TRBV12-4
CDR3aa: ATSDFAGEQY

v_gene: TRBV7-2
CDR3aa: ASSRNEELKFYEQY